The 21 T cell receptor beta chains in this list originate from one sample, sequenced in a study of early T cells in non-severe SARS-CoV-2 infection. TCRdb processed the 5' RACE reads anew with MiXCR; each CDR3 protein has one entry. The sample comprises roughly 54,000 distinct CDR3 sequences, around 5.6% of which are singletons, and roughly 6.4% rests with the top ten. The sequenced sample consisted of whole blood. The receptors stem from an adult who was a healthcare worker with PCR-confirmed SARS-CoV-2 infection or an uninfected control (not recorded which).

This clonotype was observed many times. The chain is built from TRBV5-1 and TRBJ2-2; 10 positions agree with TRBD2. Germline V gene sequence: CDR1 SGHRS, CDR2 YFSETQ. The CDR3 has 17 residues. J was trimmed by 7 bases and V by 0 bases; bases with no gene match: 9. The CDR3 here is CASSLAQAGGSSGELFF. The CDR3 DNA follows: TGCGCCAGCAGCTTGGCCCAAGCGGGAGGGTCAAGCGGGGAGCTGTTTTTT.

This clonotype was counted ten times or more. The chain employs TRBV30 and TRBJ1-1; D is unclear. The V gene's germline CDR1 is GTSNPN and CDR2 SVGIG (reference sequence). Trimming removed 8 bases from V and 1 base from J, with 8 bases in between. The CDR3 totals 11 residues. CDR3 region: CAAIKNTEAFF. For the CDR3, the DNA is TGTGCCGCCATAAAGAACACTGAAGCTTTCTTT.

This clonotype has a count of ten or more. The gene calls are TRBV6-5 and TRBJ1-4, with D tentatively TRBD1 (6 bases). Germline V gene lookup returns CDR1 MNHEY and CDR2 SVGAGI. Trimming pared 2 bases from V and 5 bases from J, leaving 15 bases between. CDR3 length: 16 residues. The CDR3 protein is CASSYERGNPNEKLFF. The CDR3 nucleotides read TGTGCCAGCAGTTACGAGAGGGGGAATCCAAATGAAAAACTGTTTTTT.

The rearrangement uses TRBV5-6 and TRBJ2-7; TRBD2 might be the D (6 bases). The V gene's germline CDR1 is SGHDT and CDR2 YYEEEE. The V and J ends lost 3 bases and 6 bases respectively, with 19 bases between them. The CDR3 totals 15 residues. The CDR3 reads CASSSLGGKGPEQYF. The CDR3 DNA sequence: TGTGCCAGCAGCTCCCTGGGGGGAAAGGGACCCGAGCAGTACTTC.

This clonotype has at least ten counts. The chain employs TRBV6-1 and TRBJ2-4; D might be TRBD1 or TRBD2, each matching 7 bases. The CDR3 contains 13 residues. The V gene lost 6 bases and the J gene lost 6 bases, with 12 bases spanning the gap. Germline assignment: CDR1 MNHNS and CDR2 SASEGT. The CDR3 DNA is TGTGCCAGCAGCCCAGGGGGGGGAAACATTCAGTACTTC. This gives the protein CASSPGGGNIQYF.

In this sample, this clonotype turned up many times. This chain connects TRBV12-3 or TRBV12-4 to TRBJ2-7; D gene unclear. This CDR3 is built from 13 residues. V was cut by 1 base and J by 5 bases, with 9 bases left in between. The CDR3 region has the DNA TGTGCCAGCAGTTTAGGGGGAAGGAACGAGCAGTACTTC. It translates to CASSLGGRNEQYF.

This clonotype was found a few times. The chain carries TRBV13 and TRBJ2-1, with TRBD2 matching over 12 bases. The V segment lost 4 bases and the J segment 10 bases; nucleotides outside the gene matches: 5. Germline V gene data show CDR1 as PRHDT and CDR2 as FYEKMQ (reference sequence). The CDR3 extends over 14 amino acids. The CDR3 nucleotides are TGTGCCAGCAGCTCCGGACTAGCGGGGCTAGAGCAGTTCTTC. Its protein is CASSSGLAGLEQFF.

This clonotype was picked up many times. CDR3 DNA sequence: TGTGCCAGCAGTTTAGCGGCCCCAAGCTCCTACAATGAGCAGTTCTTC. Translation gives CASSLAAPSSYNEQFF. The chain combines TRBV12-3 or TRBV12-4 with TRBJ2-1; no clear D. The V end lost 0 bases, the J end lost 0 bases, and 9 bases lay between the germline ends. The CDR3 is 16 amino acids.

This clonotype was detected only a few times. The chain is built from TRBV5-5 and TRBJ1-1; weak D call: TRBD1 (6 bases). This CDR3 spans 16 amino acids. Germline CDR1 SGHKS, CDR2 YYEKEE (reference sequence). Trimming cost V 4 bases and J 0 bases, with 16 bases left between them. The CDR3 region is CASSPLGQLMNTEAFF. CDR3 in DNA: TGTGCCAGCAGCCCTCTCGGACAGCTGATGAACACTGAAGCTTTCTTT.

This clonotype was recorded many times. CDR3 in amino acids: CSASLSTAKNIQYF. In DNA, the CDR3 is TGCAGTGCTAGTCTTTCGACAGCCAAAAACATTCAGTACTTC. The J gene is TRBJ2-4, the V gene TRBV20-1; D uncertain. The CDR3 runs to 14 residues. V was pared by 3 bases and J by 0 bases, with 9 bases between. Germline assignment: CDR1 DFQATT and CDR2 SNEGSKA (reference sequence).

This clonotype was recorded many times. The J gene is TRBJ1-1, the V gene TRBV2; D not certain. Trimming removed 6 bases at V and 8 bases at J, with 7 bases between. The CDR3 loop spans 10 amino acids. The germline gives CDR1 SNHLY, CDR2 FYNNEI. The CDR3 nucleotides read TGTGCCAGCAGCGTGATAGAAGCTTTCTTT. Translating it yields CASSVIEAFF.

This clonotype was detected a few times. The genes are TRBV20-1 and TRBJ2-3; 7 bases fit TRBD2. Germline loops: CDR1 DFQATT, CDR2 SNEGSKA (reference sequence). The CDR3 spans 17 residues. The trim removed 6 bases at V and 2 bases at J, leaving 17 bases unmatched. For the CDR3, the DNA is TGCAGTGCCGCCCGAGCCCTTGGGGGGGGGATCACAGATACGCAGTATTTT. This codes for CSAARALGGGITDTQYF.

V is TRBV7-7 and J is TRBJ2-3, with 8 bases matching TRBD1. V was clipped by 6 bases and J by 11 bases; unmatched bases: 7. The length of the CDR3 is 12 residues. The germline V gene encodes CDR1 SSHAT and CDR2 FNYEAQ (reference sequence). The CDR3 coding sequence is TGTGCCAGCAGTTCCGGGACAGGCAAGCAGTATTTT. Protein product: CASSSGTGKQYF.

This clonotype was seen many times. This chain uses TRBV30 with TRBJ1-1; D possibly corresponds to TRBD1 (5 bases). Germline V gene lookup returns CDR1 GTSNPN and CDR2 SVGIG (reference sequence). V was clipped by 3 bases and J by 10 bases, with 12 bases between them. The CDR3 covers 11 residues. For the CDR3, the DNA is TGTGCCTGGAGCGCAGGGATAGGAGCTTTCTTT. Protein sequence: CAWSAGIGAFF. Full variable domain (remainder filled in from reference TRBV30 and TRBJ1-1): SQTIHQWPATLVQPVGSPLSLECTVEGTSNPNLYWYRQAAGRGLQLLFYSVGIGQISSEVPQNLSASRPQDRQFILSSKKLLLSDSGFYLCAWSAGIGAFFGQGTRLTVV.

The chain carries TRBV3-1 and TRBJ2-7, with D possibly TRBD1 on 5 matching bases. Germline V gene sequence: CDR1 LGHDT, CDR2 YNNKEL (reference sequence). Between the trimmed V and J ends, which lost 3 bases and 1 base, there was a span of 13 bases. The CDR3 length is 15 residues. CDR3 loop: CASSQSDSLSYEQYF. The CDR3 nucleotides read TGTGCCAGCAGCCAGTCCGACAGCCTATCCTACGAGCAGTACTTC.

This clonotype was counted many times. Here the CDR3 reads CSARTPTDSGPQYF. The CDR3 nucleotides read TGCAGTGCTAGGACCCCCACCGATAGCGGCCCGCAGTACTTC. This rearrangement joins TRBV20-1 to TRBJ2-7, with D possibly being TRBD2 (6 bases). The V and J ends lost 3 bases and 9 bases respectively, with 21 bases between them. There are 14 residues in the CDR3. Germline CDR1 DFQATT, CDR2 SNEGSKA (reference sequence).

This clonotype was detected ten times or more. This rearrangement joins TRBV11-2 to TRBJ1-6; 7 nucleotides align to TRBD1. The length of the CDR3 is 16 residues. Germline trimming cut 8 bases from V and 0 bases from J; bases unmatched to any gene: 7. CDR1 is SGHAT, CDR2 FQNNGV, per germline. In DNA, the CDR3 is TGTGCCAGCGGCCTGGGACAGAGCTCCTATAATTCACCCCTCCACTTT. Its protein is CASGLGQSSYNSPLHF.

This clonotype was picked up many times. The chain joins TRBV20-1 to TRBJ2-7; 10 bases agree with TRBD1. The CDR3 length is 14 residues. Losses at the gene ends were 6 bases for V and 3 bases for J; bases not matched to a gene: 8. From germline, CDR1 is DFQATT and CDR2 SNEGSKA (reference sequence). The CDR3 sequence: CSAHRQGAFYEQYF. In DNA, the CDR3 is TGCAGTGCCCATAGACAGGGGGCGTTCTACGAGCAGTACTTC.

Regarding this clonotype: A read error may be the cause here, since a much bigger clone is one base away. The J gene is TRBJ2-1, the V gene TRBV7-2; D uncertain. Per germline, CDR1 SGHTA and CDR2 FQGNSA. The CDR3 is 12 residues long. Trimming removed 4 bases at V and 3 bases at J, with 4 bases between. For the CDR3, the DNA is TGTGCCAGCAGCTCGTACTACAATGAGCAGTTCTTC. Amino acids: CASSSYYNEQFF.

This clonotype has ten or more counts. The CDR3 loop is CASSGLAVGDEQYF. The CDR3 DNA is TGTGCCAGCAGCGGACTAGCGGTCGGGGACGAGCAGTACTTC. The V gene is TRBV7-2, the J gene TRBJ2-7; 10 bases align to TRBD2. Trimming took 5 bases from V and 5 from J; bases not matched to a gene: 6. The CDR3 sequence is 14 residues long. CDR1 is SGHTA and CDR2 is FQGNSA in the germline V gene.

This clonotype has more than one count but fewer than ten. This rearrangement joins TRBV1 to TRBJ2-7; the table's D call of TRBD2 was not tested on the DNA. TRBV1 is a listed pseudogene. CDR3 size: 15 residues. Written as DNA, the CDR3 is TGCACCAGCAGCCCCCAATCTAGCGGGAGGGACGAGCAGTACTTC. It yields the protein CTSSPQSSGRDEQYF.